The clone carrying this T cell receptor beta chain showed up just a few times. V was clipped by 2 bases and J by 2 bases; unmatched bases: 3. Germline V CDR1 and CDR2: LNHDA, SQIVND (reference sequence). The CDR3 contains 16 residues. This sample is part of a study of blood T cell repertoires in COVID-19. Study processing details: Amplification with reference gene primers provided the estimates of nucleated cell counts. Method: immunoSEQ multiplex PCR; TCRdb's copy keeps in-frame clones and lacks some. V and J calls and clone size are copied from that table; D and trimming were computed from the DNA. The sample records around 190,000 clones, around 84% being singletons.

This clonotype was obtained from a woman at least 80 years old with acute or convalescent COVID-19. The chain carries TRBV19 and TRBJ2-1; 10 bases are shared with TRBD2. The material sequenced was peripheral blood. The DNA for the CDR3 is TGTGCCAGTAGTATATCTAGCGGGAGCCCCTACAATGAGCAGTTCTTC. This encodes CASSISSGSPYNEQFF.